The 21 T cell receptor beta chains in this list originate from one sample, sequenced in a study of blood T cell repertoires in COVID-19. Assay used: immunoSEQ multiplex PCR; TCRdb lists only in-frame clones, some missing. The sample gives about 310,000 clones, 85% to 90% of which show up once; roughly 2.8% is in the top ten. Sequencing was carried out using peripheral blood. These receptors all come from a woman aged 30 to 39 with COVID-19, enrolled during active disease.

This rearrangement joins TRBV12-3 or TRBV12-4 to TRBJ1-3; 9 bases are a match to TRBD1. The V segment lost 5 bases and the J segment 8 bases; nucleotides outside the gene matches: 4. CDR3 length equals 13 residues. Written as DNA, the CDR3 is TGTGCCAGCAGTGTGGGACAGGGATACACCATATATTTT. Its translation: CASSVGQGYTIYF.

The gene calls are TRBV15 and TRBJ1-1, with D unclear. CDR1 and CDR2 (germline): LNHNV, YYDKDF (reference sequence). The CDR3 consists of 14 residues. Trimming took 0 bases from V and 7 from J, leaving 12 bases between them. CDR3 coding DNA: TGTGCCACCAGCAGAGATCGTTCTACGCGTGAAGCTTTCTTT. This sequence encodes CATSRDRSTREAFF. The full variable domain, with the rest looked up from reference TRBV15 and TRBJ1-1, is DAMVIQNPRYQVTQFGKPVTLSCSQTLNHNVMYWYQQKSSQAPKLLFHYYDKDFNNEADTPDNFQSRRPNTSFCFLDIRSPGLGDTAMYLCATSRDRSTREAFFGQGTRLTVV.

The V call is TRBV3-1 (or the pseudogene TRBV3-2), the J call TRBJ2-4; the match to TRBD2 covers 7 bases. The germline V gene has CDR1 LGHDT and CDR2 YNNKEL (reference sequence). CDR3 length equals 14 residues. V trimming: 2 bases; J trimming: 7 bases; junction bases outside the gene matches: 5. The CDR3 sequence: CASSQPSGGNIQYF. CDR3 bases: TGTGCCAGCAGCCAACCCTCCGGGGGGAACATTCAGTACTTC.

This chain links TRBV5-1 with TRBJ1-2, with D maybe TRBD1 (6 bases). This CDR3 is 15 amino acids long. V lost 1 base, J lost 8 bases, and 18 bases lay in between. The V gene's germline CDR1 is SGHRS and CDR2 YFSETQ. The CDR3 here is CASSLMPGDYGGYTF. The CDR3 nucleotides read TGCGCCAGCAGCTTGATGCCAGGGGATTATGGGGGCTACACCTTC.

The chain joins TRBV7-3 to TRBJ2-7; D ambiguous. CDR1 is SGHTA and CDR2 is FQGTGA in the germline V gene. The germline V and J ends were trimmed by 1 base and 1 base, with 5 bases remaining between them. This CDR3 region has 13 residues. CDR3 nucleotides: TGTGCCAGCAGCTTAAAGCAATCCTACGAGCAGTACTTC. Translation: CASSLKQSYEQYF.

The gene calls are TRBV5-1 and TRBJ2-2, with D perhaps matching TRBD2 (5 bases). The ends were cut back, 4 bases at V and 1 base at J, with 14 bases in the middle. The CDR3 has 16 amino acids. Germline loops: CDR1 SGHRS, CDR2 YFSETQ. CDR3 in amino acids: CASSPIVEGNTGELFF. CDR3 sequence (DNA): TGCGCCAGCAGCCCGATAGTCGAGGGGAACACCGGGGAGCTGTTTTTT. Full variable domain (remainder filled in from reference TRBV5-1 and TRBJ2-2): KAGVTQTPRYLIKTRGQQVTLSCSPISGHRSVSWYQQTPGQGLQFLFEYFSETQRNKGNFPGRFSGRQFSNSRSEMNVSTLELGDSALYLCASSPIVEGNTGELFFGEGSRLTVL.

V gene TRBV29-1 combines with J gene TRBJ2-7, with 14 bases identical to TRBD2. V shed 4 bases, J shed 0 bases, and the junction held 2 bases outside the gene matches. CDR3 length equals 15 residues. Germline V gives CDR1 SQVTM, CDR2 ANQGSEA. This chain's CDR3 is CSVVGTSGSSYEQYF. Here the CDR3 DNA reads TGCAGCGTTGTAGGGACTAGCGGGAGCTCCTACGAGCAGTACTTC.

This chain links TRBV28 with TRBJ2-1; no definite D call. This CDR3 contains 14 residues. Germline assignment: CDR1 MDHEN and CDR2 SYDVKM. V lost 5 bases to trimming and J lost 7 bases, with 15 bases between them. The CDR3 spells CASSPTGFENEQFF. For the CDR3, the DNA is TGTGCCAGCAGTCCGACGGGTTTTGAGAATGAGCAGTTCTTC.

J is TRBJ1-2 and V is TRBV19, with 9 positions matching TRBD1. V dropped 5 bases and J dropped 0; count of bases not matched to a gene: 7. Germline V gene sequence: CDR1 LNHDA, CDR2 SQIVND (reference sequence). This CDR3 has 16 amino acids. The CDR3 nucleotides are TGTGCCAGTAGTCTTGGACAGGGGATCGCTAACTATGGCTACACCTTC. It translates to CASSLGQGIANYGYTF.

The chain combines TRBV5-1 with TRBJ2-1; 7 bases agree with TRBD1. The CDR3 contains 13 residues. V trimming: 0 bases; J trimming: 12 bases; junction bases outside the gene matches: 6. Germline V lookup: CDR1 SGHRS, CDR2 YFSETQ. The CDR3 sequence is CASSLETTGMQFF. CDR3 sequence (DNA): TGCGCCAGCAGCTTGGAAACGACAGGGATGCAGTTCTTC.

The V and J genes are TRBV5-8 and TRBJ2-3; TRBD1 matches 8 bases. The ends lost 0 bases at V and 0 bases at J; junction bases unmatched: 6. The CDR3 is made up of 17 amino acids. CDR1 is SGHTS, CDR2 YDEGEE, per germline. The DNA for the CDR3 is TGTGCCAGCAGCTTGGACCCAGGGGGCTCTAGCACAGATACGCAGTATTTT. This encodes CASSLDPGGSSTDTQYF.

The V gene is TRBV30, the J gene TRBJ2-3, with 9 bases matching TRBD1. From germline, CDR1 is GTSNPN and CDR2 SVGIG (reference sequence). With 8 bases clipped from V and 4 bases from J, the junction kept 10 bases outside the gene matches. The CDR3 covers 14 residues. This CDR3 is CAGAGTGKADTQYF. The CDR3 DNA reads TGTGCCGGAGCCGGGACAGGGAAGGCAGATACGCAGTATTTT.

The chain employs TRBV2 and TRBJ2-3; TRBD1 matches 9 bases. The CDR3 is 13 residues long. The ends lost 8 bases at V and 2 bases at J; junction bases unmatched: 2. From germline, CDR1 is SNHLY and CDR2 FYNNEI. Here the CDR3 reads CASGQGFTDTQYF. CDR3 in DNA: TGTGCCAGCGGACAGGGGTTCACAGATACGCAGTATTTT.

The chain combines TRBV19 with TRBJ2-1, with 8 bases aligning to TRBD1. V lost 5 bases and J lost 5; bases outside the gene matches: 5. The germline V gene has CDR1 LNHDA and CDR2 SQIVND (reference sequence). The CDR3 totals 14 residues. This CDR3 is CASSPGQVNNEQFF. The DNA for the CDR3 is TGTGCCAGTAGTCCGGGACAGGTAAACAATGAGCAGTTCTTC. Together with reference TRBV19 and TRBJ2-1, the CDR3 gives the full variable domain: DGGITQSPKYLFRKEGQNVTLSCEQNLNHDAMYWYRQDPGQGLRLIYYSQIVNDFQKGDIAEGYSVSREKKESFPLTVTSAQKNPTAFYLCASSPGQVNNEQFFGPGTRLTVL.

This chain uses TRBV7-8 with TRBJ1-3; tentatively, D is TRBD1 (5 bases). Trimming took off 3 bases at V and 1 base at J, with 10 bases between the two ends. The CDR3 sequence is 15 residues long. Germline CDR1 and CDR2: SGHVS and FQNEAQ. CDR3 region: CASSFDRQSGNTIYF. In DNA form, the CDR3 reads TGTGCCAGCAGCTTCGACCGACAGTCTGGAAACACCATATATTTT.

V gene TRBV15 combines with J gene TRBJ2-1; 11 bases map to TRBD2. The CDR3 is 19 amino acids. V trimming: 4 bases; J trimming: 1 base; junction bases outside the gene matches: 12. Germline assignment: CDR1 LNHNV and CDR2 YYDKDF (reference sequence). CDR3 nucleotide sequence: TGTGCCACCAGCAATTATAGCGGGAGGGGACTTGGTTCCTACAATGAGCAGTTCTTC. It yields the protein CATSNYSGRGLGSYNEQFF.

The chain uses TRBV2 and TRBJ2-3; 7 bases agree with TRBD1. V dropped 7 bases and J dropped 0; count of bases not matched to a gene: 4. CDR3 length: 14 residues. CDR1 is SNHLY, CDR2 FYNNEI, per germline. The CDR3 nucleotides read TGTGCCAGCAAACCGGGACAGAGCACAGATACGCAGTATTTT. It encodes CASKPGQSTDTQYF.

The CDR3 bases are TGTGCCTGGAGTGTACGAGATTCAGGGGGCGGGTACAATGAGCAGTTCTTC. Its protein is CAWSVRDSGGGYNEQFF. V gene TRBV30 combines with J gene TRBJ2-1; TRBD1 matches 8 bases. V was clipped by 0 bases and J by 4 bases; unmatched bases: 11. This CDR3 is built from 17 residues. CDR1 is GTSNPN, CDR2 SVGIG, per germline (reference sequence).

This sequence joins TRBV5-6 and TRBJ1-6, with 8 bases lining up with TRBD1. V shed 3 bases and J 8 bases; nucleotides not matched to a gene: 10. The CDR3 consists of 16 residues. The germline CDR1 and CDR2 sequences are SGHDT and YYEEEE. CDR3 coding DNA: TGTGCCAGCAGCTCCGGGACAGGCCACGGGGATTCACCCCTCCACTTT. Translation: CASSSGTGHGDSPLHF.

This chain links TRBV5-1 with TRBJ2-5, with 7 bases matching TRBD2. Per germline, CDR1 SGHRS and CDR2 YFSETQ. The CDR3 length is 13 residues. V was clipped by 5 bases and J by 4 bases; unmatched bases: 5. The CDR3 DNA reads TGCGCCAGCAGGGCGAGCGGGGTAGAGACCCAGTACTTC. This sequence encodes CASRASGVETQYF.

The rearrangement uses TRBV4-2 and TRBJ2-2, with 9 nucleotides matching TRBD2. Germline CDR1 and CDR2: LGHNA and YNFKEQ. V shed 1 base, J shed 7 bases, and the junction held 7 bases outside the gene matches. The CDR3 is 16 amino acids. The CDR3 here is CASSQGVGLAIGELFF. Written as DNA, the CDR3 is TGTGCCAGCAGCCAAGGTGTGGGACTAGCAATCGGGGAGCTGTTTTTT.